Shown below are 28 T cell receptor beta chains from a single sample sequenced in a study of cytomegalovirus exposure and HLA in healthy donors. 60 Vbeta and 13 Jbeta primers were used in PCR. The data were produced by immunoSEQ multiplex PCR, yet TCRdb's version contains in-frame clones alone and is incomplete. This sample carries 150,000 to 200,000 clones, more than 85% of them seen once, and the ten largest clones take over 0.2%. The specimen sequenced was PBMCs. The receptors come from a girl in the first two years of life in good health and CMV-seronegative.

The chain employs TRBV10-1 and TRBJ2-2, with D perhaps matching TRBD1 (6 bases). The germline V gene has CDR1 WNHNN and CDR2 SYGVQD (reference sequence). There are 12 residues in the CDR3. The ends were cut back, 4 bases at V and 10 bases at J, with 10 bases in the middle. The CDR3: CASSGGGTELFF. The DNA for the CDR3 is TGCGCCAGCAGTGGTGGGGGCACGGAGCTGTTTTTT.

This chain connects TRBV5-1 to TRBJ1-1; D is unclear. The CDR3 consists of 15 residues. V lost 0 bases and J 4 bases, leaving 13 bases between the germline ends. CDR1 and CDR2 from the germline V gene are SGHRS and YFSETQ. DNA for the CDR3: TGCGCCAGCAGCTTGGACAGTATAACGGTCACTGAAGCTTTCTTT. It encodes CASSLDSITVTEAFF.

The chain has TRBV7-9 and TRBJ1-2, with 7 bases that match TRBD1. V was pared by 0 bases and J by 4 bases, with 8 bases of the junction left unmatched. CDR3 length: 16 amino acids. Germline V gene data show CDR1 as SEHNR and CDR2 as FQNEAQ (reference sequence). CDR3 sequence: CASSLASGQRAYGYTF. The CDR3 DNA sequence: TGTGCCAGCAGCTTAGCGTCGGGACAGCGGGCCTATGGCTACACCTTC.

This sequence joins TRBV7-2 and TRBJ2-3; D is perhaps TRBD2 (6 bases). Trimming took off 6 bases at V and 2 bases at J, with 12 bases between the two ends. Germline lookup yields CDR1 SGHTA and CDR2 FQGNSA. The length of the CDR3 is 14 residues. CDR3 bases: TGTGCCAGCAGGCGGGGAAGAGTCACAGATACGCAGTATTTT. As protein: CASRRGRVTDTQYF.

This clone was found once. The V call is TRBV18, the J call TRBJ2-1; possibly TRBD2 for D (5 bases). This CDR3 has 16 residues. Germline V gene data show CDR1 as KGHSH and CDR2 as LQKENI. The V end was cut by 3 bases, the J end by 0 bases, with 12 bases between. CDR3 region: CASSPWTGSSYNEQFF. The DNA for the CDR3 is TGTGCCAGCTCACCTTGGACGGGGAGCTCCTACAATGAGCAGTTCTTC.

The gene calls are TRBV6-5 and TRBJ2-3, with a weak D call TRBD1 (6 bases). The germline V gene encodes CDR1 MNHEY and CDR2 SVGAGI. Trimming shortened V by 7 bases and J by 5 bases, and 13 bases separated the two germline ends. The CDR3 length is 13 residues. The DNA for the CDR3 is TGTGCCAGCACCGACCCGACAGGAGATACGCAGTATTTT. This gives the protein CASTDPTGDTQYF.

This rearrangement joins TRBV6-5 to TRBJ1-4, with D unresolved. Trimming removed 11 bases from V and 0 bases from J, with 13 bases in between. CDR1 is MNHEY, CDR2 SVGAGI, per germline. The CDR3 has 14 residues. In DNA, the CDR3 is TGTGCCTCCTCGGAGAGGACAACTAATGAAAAACTGTTTTTT. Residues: CASSERTTNEKLFF.

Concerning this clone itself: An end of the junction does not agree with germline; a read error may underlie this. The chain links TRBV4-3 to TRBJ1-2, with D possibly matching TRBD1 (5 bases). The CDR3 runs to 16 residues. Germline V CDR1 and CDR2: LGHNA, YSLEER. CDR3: CASSQRDGGMGRGYTF. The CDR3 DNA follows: TGCGCCAGCAGCCAGAGGGACGGGGGAATGGGCCGCGGCTACACTTTC.

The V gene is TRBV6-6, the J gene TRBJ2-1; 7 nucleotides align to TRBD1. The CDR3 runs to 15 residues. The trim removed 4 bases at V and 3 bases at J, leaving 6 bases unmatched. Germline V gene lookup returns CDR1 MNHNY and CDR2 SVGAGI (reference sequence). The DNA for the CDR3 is TGTGCCAGCAGTTGGACCGGGACAGTCTACAATGAGCAGTTCTTC. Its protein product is CASSWTGTVYNEQFF.

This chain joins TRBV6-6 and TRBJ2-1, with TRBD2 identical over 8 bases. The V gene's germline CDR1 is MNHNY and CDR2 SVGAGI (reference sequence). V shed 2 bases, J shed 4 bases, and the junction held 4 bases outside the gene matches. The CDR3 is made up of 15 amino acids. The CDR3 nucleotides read TGTGCCAGCAGTTACGGCACTAGCGGTTACAATGAGCAGTTCTTC. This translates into CASSYGTSGYNEQFF.

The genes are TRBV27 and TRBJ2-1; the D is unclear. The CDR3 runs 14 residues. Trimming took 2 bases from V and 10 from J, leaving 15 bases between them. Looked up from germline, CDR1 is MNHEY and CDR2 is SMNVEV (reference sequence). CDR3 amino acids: CASSLLSQSGEQFF. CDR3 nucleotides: TGTGCCAGCAGTTTACTCTCCCAGTCAGGCGAGCAGTTCTTC.

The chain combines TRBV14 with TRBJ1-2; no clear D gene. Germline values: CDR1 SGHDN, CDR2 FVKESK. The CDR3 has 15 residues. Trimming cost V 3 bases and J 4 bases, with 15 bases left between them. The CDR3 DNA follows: TGTGCCAGCAGCCACGAGCGGGAATCCGGCTATGGCTACACCTTC. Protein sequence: CASSHERESGYGYTF.

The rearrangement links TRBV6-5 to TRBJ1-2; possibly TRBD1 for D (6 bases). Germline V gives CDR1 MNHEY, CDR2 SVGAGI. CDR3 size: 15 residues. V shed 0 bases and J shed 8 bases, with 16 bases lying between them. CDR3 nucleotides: TGTGCCAGCAGTTACTCGATGGGGGGGCGAGAAGGCTACACCTTC. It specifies CASSYSMGGREGYTF.

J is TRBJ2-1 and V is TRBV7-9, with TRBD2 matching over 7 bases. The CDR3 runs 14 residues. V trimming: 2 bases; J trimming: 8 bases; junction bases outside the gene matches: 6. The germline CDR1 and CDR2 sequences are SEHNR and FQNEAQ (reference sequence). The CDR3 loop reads CASSLNGRGDEQFF. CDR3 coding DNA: TGTGCCAGCAGCTTAAATGGACGGGGGGATGAGCAGTTCTTC.

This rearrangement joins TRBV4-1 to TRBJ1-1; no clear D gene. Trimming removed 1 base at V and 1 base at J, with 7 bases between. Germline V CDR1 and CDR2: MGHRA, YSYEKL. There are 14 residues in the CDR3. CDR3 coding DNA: TGCGCCAGCAGCCAAGCAGCAGGGAACACTGAAGCTTTCTTT. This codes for CASSQAAGNTEAFF.

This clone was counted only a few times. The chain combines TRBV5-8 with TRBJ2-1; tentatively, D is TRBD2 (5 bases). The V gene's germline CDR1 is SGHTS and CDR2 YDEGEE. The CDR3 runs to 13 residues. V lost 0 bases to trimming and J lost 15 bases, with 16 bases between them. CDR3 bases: TGTGCCAGCAGCTTGGCCGGTTGGACTCCTGCGTTCTTC. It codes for CASSLAGWTPAFF.

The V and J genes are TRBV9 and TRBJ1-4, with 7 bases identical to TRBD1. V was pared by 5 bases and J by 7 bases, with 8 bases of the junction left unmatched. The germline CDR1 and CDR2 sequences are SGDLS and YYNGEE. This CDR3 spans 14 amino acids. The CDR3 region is CASSHRDSIEKLFF. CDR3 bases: TGTGCCAGCAGTCACCGGGACAGTATTGAAAAACTGTTTTTT.

CDR3 protein: CASSQDPAFFPAANEKLFF. The CDR3 DNA reads TGCGCCAGCAGCCAAGATCCCGCTTTCTTTCCCGCGGCTAATGAAAAACTGTTTTTT. V usage is TRBV4-1 and J usage is TRBJ1-4; D is unresolved. V was clipped by 0 bases and J by 3 bases, with 20 bases between them. Germline V gene sequence: CDR1 MGHRA, CDR2 YSYEKL. This CDR3 contains 19 residues.

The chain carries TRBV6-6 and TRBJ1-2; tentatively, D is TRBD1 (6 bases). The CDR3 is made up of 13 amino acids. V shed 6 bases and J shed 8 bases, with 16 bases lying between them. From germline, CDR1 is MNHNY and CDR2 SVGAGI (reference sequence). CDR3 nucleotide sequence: TGTGCCAGCAGGGCGGGGGGGGCGGGAGGCTACACCTTC. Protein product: CASRAGGAGGYTF.

For the CDR3, the DNA is TGTGCCAGCAGCTATAGCGGGATTAGCACAGATACGCAGTATTTT. Residues: CASSYSGISTDTQYF. The V call is TRBV9, the J call TRBJ2-3; 8 nucleotides agree with TRBD2. CDR3 length: 15 amino acids. Germline V CDR1 and CDR2: SGDLS, YYNGEE. Trimming at V came to 4 bases and at J to 0 bases, leaving 4 bases not matched to a gene.

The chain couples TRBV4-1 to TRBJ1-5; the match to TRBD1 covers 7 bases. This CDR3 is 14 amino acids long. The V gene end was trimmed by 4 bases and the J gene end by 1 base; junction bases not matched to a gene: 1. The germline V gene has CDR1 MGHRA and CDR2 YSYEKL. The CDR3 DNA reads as TGCGCCAGCAGCCCGGACAGGAGCAATCAGCCCCAGCATTTT. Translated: CASSPDRSNQPQHF.

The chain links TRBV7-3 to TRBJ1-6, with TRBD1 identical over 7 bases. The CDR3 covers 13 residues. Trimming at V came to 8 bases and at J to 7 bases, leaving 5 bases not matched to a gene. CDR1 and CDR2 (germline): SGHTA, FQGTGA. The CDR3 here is CASARQGNSPLHF. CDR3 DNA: TGTGCCAGCGCCAGACAGGGAAATTCACCCCTCCACTTT.

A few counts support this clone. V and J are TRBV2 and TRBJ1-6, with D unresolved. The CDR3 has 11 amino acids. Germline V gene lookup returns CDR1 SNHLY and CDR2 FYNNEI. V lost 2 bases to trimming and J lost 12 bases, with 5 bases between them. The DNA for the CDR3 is TGTGCCAGCAGTGAACTTAGACCCCTCCACTTT. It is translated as CASSELRPLHF.

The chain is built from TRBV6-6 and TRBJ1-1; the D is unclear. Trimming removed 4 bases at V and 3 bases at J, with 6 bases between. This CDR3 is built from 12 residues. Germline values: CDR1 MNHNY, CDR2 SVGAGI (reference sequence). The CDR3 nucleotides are TGTGCCAGCAGTTCCGCGGACACTGAAGCTTTCTTT. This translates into CASSSADTEAFF.

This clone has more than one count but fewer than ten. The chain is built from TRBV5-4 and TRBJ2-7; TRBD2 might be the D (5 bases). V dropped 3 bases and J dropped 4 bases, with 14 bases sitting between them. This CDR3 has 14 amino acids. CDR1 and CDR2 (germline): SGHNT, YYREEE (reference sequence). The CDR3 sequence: CASSSGVSGYEQYF. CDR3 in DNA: TGTGCCAGCAGCTCAGGCGTGAGCGGATACGAGCAGTACTTC. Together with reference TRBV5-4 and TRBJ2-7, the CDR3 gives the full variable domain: ETGVTQSPTHLIKTRGQQVTLRCSSQSGHNTVSWYQQALGQGPQFIFQYYREEENGRGNFPPRFSGLQFPNYSSELNVNALELDDSALYLCASSSGVSGYEQYFGPGTRLTVT.

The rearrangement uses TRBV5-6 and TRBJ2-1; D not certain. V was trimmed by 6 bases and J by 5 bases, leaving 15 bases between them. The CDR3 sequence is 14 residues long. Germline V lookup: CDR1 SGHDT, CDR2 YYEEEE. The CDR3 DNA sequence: TGTGCCAGCAAACTTAAGTACAGTGACAATGAGCAGTTCTTC. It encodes CASKLKYSDNEQFF.

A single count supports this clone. This CDR3 is CASSWSTISAKNIQYF. DNA for the CDR3: TGTGCCAGCAGCTGGAGCACAATTTCAGCCAAAAACATTCAGTACTTC. The rearrangement joins TRBV7-8 to TRBJ2-4; no definite D call. Trimming took off 4 bases at V and 0 bases at J, with 13 bases between the two ends. CDR3 length equals 16 residues. The germline CDR1 and CDR2 sequences are SGHVS and FQNEAQ.

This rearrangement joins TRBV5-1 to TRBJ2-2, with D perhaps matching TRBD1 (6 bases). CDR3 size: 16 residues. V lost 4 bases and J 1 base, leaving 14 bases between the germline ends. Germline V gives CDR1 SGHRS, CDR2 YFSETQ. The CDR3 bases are TGCGCCAGCAGCGGACCCGGGACACTGAACACCGGGGAGCTGTTTTTT. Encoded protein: CASSGPGTLNTGELFF. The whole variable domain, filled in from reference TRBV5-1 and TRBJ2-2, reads KAGVTQTPRYLIKTRGQQVTLSCSPISGHRSVSWYQQTPGQGLQFLFEYFSETQRNKGNFPGRFSGRQFSNSRSEMNVSTLELGDSALYLCASSGPGTLNTGELFFGEGSRLTVL.